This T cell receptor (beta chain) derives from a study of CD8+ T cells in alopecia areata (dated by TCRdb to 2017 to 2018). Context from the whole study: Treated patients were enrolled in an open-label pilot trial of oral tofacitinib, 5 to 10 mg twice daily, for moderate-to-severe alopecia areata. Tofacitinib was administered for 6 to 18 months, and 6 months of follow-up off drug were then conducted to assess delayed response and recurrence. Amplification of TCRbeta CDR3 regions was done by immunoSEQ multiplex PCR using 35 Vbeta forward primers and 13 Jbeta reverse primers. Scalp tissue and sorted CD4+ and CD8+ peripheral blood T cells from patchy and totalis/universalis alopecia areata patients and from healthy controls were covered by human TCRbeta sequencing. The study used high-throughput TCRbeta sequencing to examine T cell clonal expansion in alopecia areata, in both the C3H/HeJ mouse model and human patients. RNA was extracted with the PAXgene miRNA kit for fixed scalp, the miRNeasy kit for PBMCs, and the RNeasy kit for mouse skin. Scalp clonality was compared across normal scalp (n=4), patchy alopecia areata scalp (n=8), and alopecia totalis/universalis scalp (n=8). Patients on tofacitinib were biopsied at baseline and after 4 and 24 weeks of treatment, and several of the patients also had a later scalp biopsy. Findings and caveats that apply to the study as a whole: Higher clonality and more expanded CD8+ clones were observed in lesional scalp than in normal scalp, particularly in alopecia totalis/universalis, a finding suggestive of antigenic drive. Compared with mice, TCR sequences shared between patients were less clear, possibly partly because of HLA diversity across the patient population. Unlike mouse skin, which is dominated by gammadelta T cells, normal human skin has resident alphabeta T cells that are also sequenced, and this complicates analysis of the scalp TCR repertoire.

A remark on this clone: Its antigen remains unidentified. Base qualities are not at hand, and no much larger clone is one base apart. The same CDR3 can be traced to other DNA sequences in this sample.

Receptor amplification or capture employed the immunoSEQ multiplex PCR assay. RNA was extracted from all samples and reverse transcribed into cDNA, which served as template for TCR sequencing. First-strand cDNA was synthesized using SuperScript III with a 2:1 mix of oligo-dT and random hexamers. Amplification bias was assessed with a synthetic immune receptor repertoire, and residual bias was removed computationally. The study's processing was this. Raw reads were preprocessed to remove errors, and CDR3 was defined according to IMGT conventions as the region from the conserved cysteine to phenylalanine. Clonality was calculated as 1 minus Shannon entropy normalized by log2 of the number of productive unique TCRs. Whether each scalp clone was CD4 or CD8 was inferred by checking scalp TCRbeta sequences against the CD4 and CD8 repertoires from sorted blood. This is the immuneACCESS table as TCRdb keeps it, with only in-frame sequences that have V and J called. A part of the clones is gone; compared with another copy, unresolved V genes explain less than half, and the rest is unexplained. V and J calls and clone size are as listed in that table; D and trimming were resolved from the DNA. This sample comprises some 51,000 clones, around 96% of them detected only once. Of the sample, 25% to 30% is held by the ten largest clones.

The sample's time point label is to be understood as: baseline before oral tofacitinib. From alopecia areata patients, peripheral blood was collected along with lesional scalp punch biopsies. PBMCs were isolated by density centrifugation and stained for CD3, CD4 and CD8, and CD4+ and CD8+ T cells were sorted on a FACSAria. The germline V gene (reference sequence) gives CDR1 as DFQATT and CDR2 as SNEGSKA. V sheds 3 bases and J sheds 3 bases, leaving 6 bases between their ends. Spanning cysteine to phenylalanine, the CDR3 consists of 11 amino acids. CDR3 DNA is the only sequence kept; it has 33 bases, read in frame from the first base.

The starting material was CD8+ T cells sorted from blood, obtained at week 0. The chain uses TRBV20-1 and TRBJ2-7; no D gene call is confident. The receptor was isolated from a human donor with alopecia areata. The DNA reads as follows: TGCAGTGCTAGGGACGGCTACGAGCAGTACTTC. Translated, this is CSARDGYEQYF.